This TCR beta chain was recorded in a study of blood T cell repertoires in COVID-19. Study-wide context: The origin of the acute and convalescent COVID-19 samples was the United States, Italy and Spain. T cells, B-cell-depleted T cells, or PBMCs provided the cDNA or gDNA that served as material.

Libraries were prepared by immunoSEQ multiplex PCR; TCRdb keeps only in-frame clonotypes and omits some of them. The sample shows hundreds of thousands of clones, 75% to 85% of them seen only once. Participant ages covered roughly 18 to 90 years across about two dozen US areas. CDR1 SGHAT and CDR2 FQNNGV come from the germline V gene. The V end was cut by 1 base, the J end by 3 bases, with 13 bases between. There are 15 residues in the CDR3. The source is a woman aged 50 to 60 with acute COVID-19. Material: PBMCs or T cells enriched from blood (not recorded which). The chain uses TRBV11-2 and TRBJ2-7; TRBD2 might be the D (6 bases). CDR3 protein: CASSLGRENFYEQYF. DNA for the CDR3: TGTGCCAGCAGCTTAGGGAGGGAGAATTTCTACGAGCAGTACTTC.